The clone carrying this TCR beta chain has ten or more counts. What it recognizes is unknown. TCRbeta library construction was performed incorporating unique molecular identifiers. Each CDR3 protein is one row after TCRdb ran MiXCR on the PCR reads. The sample has roughly 670,000 distinct CDR3 sequences; around 14% are singletons. This specimen belongs to a study of T-cell reconstitution after alpha-beta-depleted transplantation in children. Whole-study results and caveats: One year post-transplant, T-cell counts and diversity were largely derived from T cells produced anew. There were some patients whose high TCRbeta diversity at day 60 came from surviving recipient T cells and thymic progenitors. Several hundred rapidly expanded clones from non-depleted graft cells reportedly supplied alpha-beta T cells about two months post-transplant.

The CDR3 sequence is 12 residues long. The ends lost 3 bases at V and 16 bases at J; junction bases unmatched: 5. Per the germline V gene, CDR1 is SGDLS and CDR2 is YYNGEE. This chain uses TRBV9 with TRBJ2-1, with 12 bases identical to TRBD2. The sequence derives from a girl aged 2 to 10 with congenital amegakaryocytic thrombocytopenia, due to receive a stem cell transplant. The sample was PBMCs, taken before TCRalphabeta/CD19-depleted stem cell transplant. The CDR3 here is CASSASSGREFF. CDR3 DNA: TGTGCCAGCAGCGCTTCTAGCGGGAGGGAATTCTTC. Full variable domain (missing parts from reference TRBV9 and TRBJ2-1): DSGVTQTPKHLITATGQRVTLRCSPRSGDLSVYWYQQSLDQGLQFLIQYYNGEERAKGNILERFSAQQFPDLHSELNLSSLELGDSALYFCASSASSGREFFGPGTRLTVL.